This record concerns one T cell receptor beta chain sequence. An end of the junction does not agree with germline; a read error may underlie this. This CDR3 has 15 amino acids. Germline CDR1 SGDLS, CDR2 YYNGEE. These data belong to a study of blood T cell repertoires in COVID-19. Study in general: In each case, the material was cDNA or gDNA derived from T cells, B-cell-depleted T cells, or PBMCs.

The table came from immunoSEQ multiplex PCR; TCRdb's copy has only in-frame clones and leaves some out. The data contain about 90,000 clones, approximately 77% of them singletons. The specimen sequenced was peripheral blood. The sequence was obtained from a woman of 80 years or more with acute or convalescent COVID-19. The rearrangement links TRBV9 to TRBJ2-7, with 10 bases identical to TRBD2. In nucleotides, the CDR3 is TGTGCCCGCAGCGGGGGGGGACAAGGGCCCTACGAGCAGTACTTC. Residues: CARSGGGQGPYEQYF.